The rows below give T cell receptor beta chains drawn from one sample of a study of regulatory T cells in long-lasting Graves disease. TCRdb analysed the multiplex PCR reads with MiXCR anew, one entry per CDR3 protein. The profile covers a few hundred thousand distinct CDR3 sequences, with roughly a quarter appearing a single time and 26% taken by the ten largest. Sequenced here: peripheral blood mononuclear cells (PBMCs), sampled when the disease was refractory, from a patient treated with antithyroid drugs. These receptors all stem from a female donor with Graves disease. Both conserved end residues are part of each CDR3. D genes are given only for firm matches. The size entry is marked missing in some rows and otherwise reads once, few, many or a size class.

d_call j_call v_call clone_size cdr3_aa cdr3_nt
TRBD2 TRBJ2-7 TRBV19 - CASRYQVGGSYEQYF TGTGCCAGTAGATACCAAGTCGGGGGGAGCTACGAGCAGTACTTC
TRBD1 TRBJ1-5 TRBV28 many CASSTGQGIRQPQHF TGTGCCAGCAGTACAGGACAGGGGATCCGGCAGCCCCAGCATTTT
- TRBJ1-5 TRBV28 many CASSSLSGIYSNQPQHF TGTGCCAGCAGTTCGCTTTCGGGGATATATAGCAATCAGCCCCAGCATTTT
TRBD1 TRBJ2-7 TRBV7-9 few CASASQTDRPTGAYEQYF TGTGCCAGCGCCTCCCAAACGGACAGGCCGACAGGGGCCTACGAGCAGTACTTC
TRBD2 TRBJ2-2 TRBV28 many CASSFVSGRTGELFF TGTGCCAGCAGTTTTGTTAGCGGGAGGACCGGGGAGCTGTTTTTT
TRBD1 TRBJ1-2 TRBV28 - CASSLGTGGLGYTF TGTGCCAGCAGTTTGGGGACAGGGGGCCTAGGCTACACCTTC
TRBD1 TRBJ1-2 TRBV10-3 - CAIGQGMGYGYTF TGTGCCATAGGACAGGGGATGGGCTATGGCTACACCTTC
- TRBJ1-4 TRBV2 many CASSDTLGEKLFF TGTGCCAGCAGTGATACGCTGGGGGAAAAACTGTTTTTT
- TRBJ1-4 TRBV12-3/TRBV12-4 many CASLSPGARLFF TGTGCCAGCCTCTCGCCGGGGGCAAGACTGTTTTTT
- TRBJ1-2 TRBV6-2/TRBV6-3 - CASSSRARGGYTF TGTGCCAGCAGTTCCAGGGCACGGGGTGGCTACACCTTC
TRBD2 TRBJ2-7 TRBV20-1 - CSARYSGRFYEQYF TGCAGTGCTAGATATAGCGGGAGGTTCTACGAGCAGTACTTC
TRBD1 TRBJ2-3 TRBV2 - CASSEGQGLTDTQYF TGTGCCAGCAGTGAGGGACAGGGTTTGACAGATACGCAGTATTTT
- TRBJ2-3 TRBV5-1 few CASSHEAQGTDTQYF TGCGCCAGCAGCCATGAAGCACAGGGCACAGATACGCAGTATTTT
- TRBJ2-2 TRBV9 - CASSVVAGLTGELFF TGTGCCAGCAGCGTAGTGGCGGGCCTCACCGGGGAGCTGTTTTTT
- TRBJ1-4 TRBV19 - CASSITGTVATNEKLFF TGTGCCAGTAGTATAACCGGGACGGTCGCAACTAATGAAAAACTGTTTTTT
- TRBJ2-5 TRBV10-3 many CAIRGQGETQYF TGTGCCATCAGGGGGCAGGGGGAGACCCAGTACTTC
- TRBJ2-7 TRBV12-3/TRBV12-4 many CASSLASLGSGDEQYF TGTGCCAGCAGTTTAGCTTCCTTGGGTAGCGGCGACGAGCAGTACTTC
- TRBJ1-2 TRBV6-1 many CATDGPTYGYTF TGTGCCACCGACGGACCTACCTATGGCTACACCTTC
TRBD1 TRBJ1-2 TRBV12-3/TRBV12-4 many CASSLNRGSGYTF TGTGCCAGCAGCCTCAACAGGGGGTCGGGCTACACCTTC
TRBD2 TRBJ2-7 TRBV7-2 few CASSPQGGRVGYEQYF TGTGCCAGCAGCCCCCAAGGAGGGAGGGTTGGCTACGAGCAGTACTTC
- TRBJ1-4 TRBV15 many CATSRDVGGRTNEKLFF TGTGCCACCAGCAGAGATGTCGGGGGAAGAACTAATGAAAAACTGTTTTTT
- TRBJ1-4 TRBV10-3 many CAIGDGAATNEKLFF TGTGCCATCGGAGACGGAGCCGCAACTAATGAAAAACTGTTTTTT
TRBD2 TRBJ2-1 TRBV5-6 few CASSPVAGGHNEQFF TGTGCCAGCAGCCCAGTAGCGGGAGGTCACAATGAGCAGTTCTTC